The TCR beta chain described here comes from a study of T cell responses to AZD1222 COVID-19 vaccine. Whole-study results and caveats: Donors were chiefly white British, with a greater number of females, and clonal diversity was perhaps underestimated. Targets within unmutated variant regions were reportedly found for nearly half of spike-specific TCRs. Researchers took repertoire samples only after the peak T cell response had come. Spike-wide coverage was observed for vaccine-associated CD4 TCRs, with dominant responses at 160-218 and 743-854.

Produced via immunoSEQ multiplex PCR; TCRdb's table is partial and in-frame only. The table records over 65,000 clones, around 85% of them present only once. About this clone: Its cognate antigen is unknown.

From germline, CDR1 is SGDLS and CDR2 YYNGEE. CDR3 length: 14 residues. V was clipped by 0 bases and J by 4 bases, with 7 bases between them. This rearrangement joins TRBV9 to TRBJ2-2; D is ambiguous. Source: peripheral blood, taken on day 0 of AZD1222 vaccination. This receptor was obtained from an adult in good health. This CDR3 reads CASSVVAATGELFF. The CDR3 coding sequence is TGTGCCAGCAGCGTAGTGGCAGCCACCGGGGAGCTGTTTTTT.